This is a list of T cell receptor beta chains from one sample in a study of breast tumors, draining lymph nodes, adjacent tissues. TCRdb re-analysed the multiplex PCR reads in MiXCR, keeping a single row per CDR3 protein. Altogether around 300,000 distinct CDR3 sequences are present, 30% being singletons, with the ten largest covering under 1.2%. The sequencing sample was made of axillary lymph node tissue. These TCRs come from a female donor with breast cancer. Some clones in this sample may be carry-over from other donors' samples. CDR3s include the opening cysteine and the closing phenylalanine or tryptophan. D genes are given only for firm matches. Only part of the rows carry a size: once, few, many, or a class if the clone is expanded.

j_call | clone_size | d_call | v_call | cdr3_nt | cdr3_aa
TRBJ1-1 | - | - | TRBV7-2 | TGTGCCAGCAGCTTACACCTACTCGAAGCTTTCTTT | CASSLHLLEAFF
TRBJ2-3 | - | TRBD1 | TRBV2 | TGTGCCAGTAGCCAACAGGGGGGATACATAGATACGCAGTATTTT | CASSQQGGYIDTQYF
TRBJ2-3 | few | - | TRBV18 | TGTGCCAGCTCACCACGGTCGGAGACTAGCACAGATACGCAGTATTTT | CASSPRSETSTDTQYF
TRBJ2-1 | few | TRBD2 | TRBV13 | TGTGCCAGCAGCTTACCGAGCGGGGCCCGGGTTGAAAAGCAGTTCTTC | CASSLPSGARVEKQFF
TRBJ1-2 | once | TRBD1 | TRBV29-1 | TGCAGCGTAGAGGGACAGGGTTATGGCTACACCTTC | CSVEGQGYGYTF
TRBJ1-5 | - | - | TRBV12-3/TRBV12-4 | TGTGCCAGTACCACAGCGCTCAATCAGCCCCAGCATTTT | CASTTALNQPQHF
TRBJ1-2 | many | - | TRBV5-1 | TGCGCCAGCAGCTCTACAGGGAGCTATGGCTACACCTTC | CASSSTGSYGYTF
TRBJ2-2 | many | - | TRBV2 | TGTGCCAGCATTCTGAACACCGGGGAGCTGTTTTTT | CASILNTGELFF
TRBJ2-2 | few | - | TRBV5-4 | TGTGCCAGCAAACCGGGACGGGGAGTGGAAACCGGGGAGCTGTTTTTT | CASKPGRGVETGELFF
TRBJ2-7 | many | TRBD2 | TRBV20-1 | TGCAGTGCCTATGTGACTAGCGGAGCTCCTCCCTACGAGCAGTACTTC | CSAYVTSGAPPYEQYF
TRBJ2-2 | many | TRBD1 | TRBV7-8 | TGTGCCAGCAGCTCGGACAGGGGTGGGGAGCTGTTTTTT | CASSSDRGGELFF
TRBJ1-2 | - | - | TRBV2 | TGTGCCAGCAGTGAAGGGCTAGCGGGCGTCAACTATGGCTACACCTTC | CASSEGLAGVNYGYTF
TRBJ2-7 | many | - | TRBV6-5 | TGTGCCAGCAGTTACGTGGCGTCTAGCTCCTACGAGCAGTACTTC | CASSYVASSSYEQYF
TRBJ1-1 | - | - | TRBV6-6 | TGTGCCAGCAGTTTATCGGGGACTGGAGTAACTGAAGCTTTCTTT | CASSLSGTGVTEAFF
TRBJ2-7 | - | - | TRBV27 | TGTGCCAGCAGTCCCAGCGCATCATACCGGGTCGTCCACTACTACGAGCAGTACTTC | CASSPSASYRVVHYYEQYF
TRBJ2-1 | - | - | TRBV6-1 | TGTGCCAGCGGTGAAGTAGGGGAGGTCTTCTTC | CASGEVGEVFF
TRBJ2-7 | many | - | TRBV2 | TGTGCCAGCAGCCTCTTCCCGGGATATGACGAGCAGTACTTC | CASSLFPGYDEQYF
TRBJ2-5 | many | TRBD2 | TRBV20-1 | TGCAGTGCTAGAGATCCGGCGCTAGCGGGAGTGGAACTCTACTTC | CSARDPALAGVELYF
TRBJ2-3 | - | - | TRBV7-2 | TGTGCCAGCAGCTTAGCCGGGGAGACTATTGACAATGAGCAGTATTTT | CASSLAGETIDNEQYF
TRBJ2-7 | few | - | TRBV3-1 | TGTGCCAGCAGCCGGGCTGGGGCAGGCCCCACCTACGAGCAGTACTTC | CASSRAGAGPTYEQYF
TRBJ2-7 | many | - | TRBV19 | TGTGCCAGTAGTAACACCTTACTACCGGGACAACCCCATCAGGAGCAGTACTTC | CASSNTLLPGQPHQEQYF
TRBJ2-7 | - | - | TRBV3-1 | TGTGCCAGCAGCCAAGCCACAGGGTCAAGACCCCCCTACGAGCAGTACTTC | CASSQATGSRPPYEQYF
TRBJ1-2 | many | - | TRBV7-9 | TGTGCCAGCAGCCTAGGGGGGGCGTCGAGTGGCTACACCTTC | CASSLGGASSGYTF
TRBJ2-5 | - | TRBD1 | TRBV30 | TGTGCCTGGATGACAGGGGGGGAGACCCAGTACTTC | CAWMTGGETQYF
TRBJ2-7 | many | - | TRBV19 | TGTGCCAGTAGTTCCGACTGGTACTCCTACGAGCAGTACTTC | CASSSDWYSYEQYF